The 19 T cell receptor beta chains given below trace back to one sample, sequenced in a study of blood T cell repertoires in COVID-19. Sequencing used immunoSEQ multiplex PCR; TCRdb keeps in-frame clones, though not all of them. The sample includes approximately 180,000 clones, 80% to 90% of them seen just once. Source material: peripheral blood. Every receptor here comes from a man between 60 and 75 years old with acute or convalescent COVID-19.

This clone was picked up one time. CDR3 sequence: CATAGTGGRKTQYF. The CDR3, as DNA: TGTGCCACCGCCGGGACAGGGGGCCGGAAGACCCAGTACTTC. The J gene is TRBJ2-5, the V gene TRBV27, with 12 bases lining up with TRBD1. The CDR3 has 14 residues. The V and J ends lost 10 bases and 6 bases, in that order; junction bases with no gene match: 9. Germline V CDR1 and CDR2: MNHEY, SMNVEV (reference sequence).

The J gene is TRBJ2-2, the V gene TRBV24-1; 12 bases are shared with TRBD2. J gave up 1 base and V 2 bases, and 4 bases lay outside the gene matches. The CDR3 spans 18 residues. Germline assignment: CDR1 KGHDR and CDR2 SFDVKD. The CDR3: CATSDWGGLAGNTGELFF. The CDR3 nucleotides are TGTGCCACCAGTGATTGGGGGGGACTAGCGGGGAACACCGGGGAGCTGTTTTTT.

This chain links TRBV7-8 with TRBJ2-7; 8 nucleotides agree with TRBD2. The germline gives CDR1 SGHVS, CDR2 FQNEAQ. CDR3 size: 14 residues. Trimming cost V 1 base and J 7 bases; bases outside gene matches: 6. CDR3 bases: TGTGCCAGCAGCTTAGACGGGAGGGTAGGGGAGCAGTACTTC. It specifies CASSLDGRVGEQYF. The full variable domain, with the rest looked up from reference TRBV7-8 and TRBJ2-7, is GAGVSQSPRYKVAKRGQDVALRCDPISGHVSLFWYQQALGQGPEFLTYFQNEAQLDKSGLPSDRFFAERPEGSVSTLKIQRTQQEDSAVYLCASSLDGRVGEQYFGPGTRLTVT.

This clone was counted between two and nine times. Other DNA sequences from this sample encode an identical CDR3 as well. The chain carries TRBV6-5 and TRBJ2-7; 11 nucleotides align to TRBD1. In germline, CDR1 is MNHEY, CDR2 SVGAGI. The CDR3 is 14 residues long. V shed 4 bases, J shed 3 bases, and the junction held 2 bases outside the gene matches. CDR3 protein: CASSWGQGGYEQYF. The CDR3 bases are TGTGCCAGCAGTTGGGGACAGGGGGGCTACGAGCAGTACTTC.

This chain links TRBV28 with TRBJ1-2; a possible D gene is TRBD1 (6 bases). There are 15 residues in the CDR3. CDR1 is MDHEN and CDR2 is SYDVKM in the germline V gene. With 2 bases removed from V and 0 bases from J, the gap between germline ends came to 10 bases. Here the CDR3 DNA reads TGTGCCAGCAGTTTACTGGGGACACCTAACTATGGCTACACCTTC. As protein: CASSLLGTPNYGYTF.

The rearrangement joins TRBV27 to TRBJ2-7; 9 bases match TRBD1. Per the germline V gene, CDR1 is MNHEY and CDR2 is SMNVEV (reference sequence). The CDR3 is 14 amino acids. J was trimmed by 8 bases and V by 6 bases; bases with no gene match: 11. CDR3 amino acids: CASRTTGTGIKQYF. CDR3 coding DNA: TGTGCCAGCAGGACCACGGGGACAGGGATCAAGCAGTACTTC.

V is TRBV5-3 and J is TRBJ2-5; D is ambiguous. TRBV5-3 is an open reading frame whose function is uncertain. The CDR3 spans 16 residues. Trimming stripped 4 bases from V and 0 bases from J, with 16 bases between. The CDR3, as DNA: TGTGCCAGAAGCCCCCATAGGCGGCCGTACCAAGAGACCCAGTACTTC. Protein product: CARSPHRRPYQETQYF.

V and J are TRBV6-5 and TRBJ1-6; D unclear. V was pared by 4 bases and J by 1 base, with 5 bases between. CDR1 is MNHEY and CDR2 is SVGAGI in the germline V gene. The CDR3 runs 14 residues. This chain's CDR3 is CASSWASYNSPLHF. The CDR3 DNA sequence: TGTGCCAGCAGTTGGGCTTCCTATAATTCACCCCTCCACTTT.

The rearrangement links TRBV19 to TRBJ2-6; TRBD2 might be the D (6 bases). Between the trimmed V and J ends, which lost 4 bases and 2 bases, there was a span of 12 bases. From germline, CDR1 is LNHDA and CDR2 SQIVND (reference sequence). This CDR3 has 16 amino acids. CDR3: CASSTRRAPGANVLTF. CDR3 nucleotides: TGTGCCAGTAGTACGAGGAGGGCCCCTGGGGCCAACGTCCTGACTTTC.

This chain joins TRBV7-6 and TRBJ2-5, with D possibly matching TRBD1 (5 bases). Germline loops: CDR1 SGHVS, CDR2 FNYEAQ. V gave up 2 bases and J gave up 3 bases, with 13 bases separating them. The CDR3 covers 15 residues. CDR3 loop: CASSLSGQGKETQYF. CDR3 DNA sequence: TGTGCCAGCAGCTTAAGTGGGCAGGGAAAAGAGACCCAGTACTTC.

CDR3 sequence (DNA): TGTGCCAGCAGCTTAGAGCGAGCAACTAATGAAAAACTGTTTTTT. Its protein product is CASSLERATNEKLFF. The gene calls are TRBV11-2 and TRBJ1-4; D gene uncertain. Deletions cut 0 bases from V and 0 bases from J, with 5 bases between. Germline V gene lookup returns CDR1 SGHAT and CDR2 FQNNGV. The CDR3 runs to 15 residues.

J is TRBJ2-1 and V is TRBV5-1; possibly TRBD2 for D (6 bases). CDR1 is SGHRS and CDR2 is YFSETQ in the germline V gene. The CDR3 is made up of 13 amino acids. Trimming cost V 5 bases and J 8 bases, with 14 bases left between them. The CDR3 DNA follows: TGCGCCAGCAGTACAGCGGGCGGGGATGAGCAGTTCTTC. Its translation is CASSTAGGDEQFF.

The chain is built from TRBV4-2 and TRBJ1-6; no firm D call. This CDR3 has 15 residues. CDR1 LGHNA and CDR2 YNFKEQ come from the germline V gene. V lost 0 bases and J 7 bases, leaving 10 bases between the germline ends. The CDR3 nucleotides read TGTGCCAGCAGCCAAGAGTACGGAGTAAATTCACCCCTCCACTTT. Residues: CASSQEYGVNSPLHF.

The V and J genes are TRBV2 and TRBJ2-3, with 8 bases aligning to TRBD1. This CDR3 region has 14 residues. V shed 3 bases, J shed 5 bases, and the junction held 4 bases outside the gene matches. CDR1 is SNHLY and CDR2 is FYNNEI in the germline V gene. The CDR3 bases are TGTGCCAGCAGTGACAGGGGGCAAGGAGATACGCAGTATTTT. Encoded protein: CASSDRGQGDTQYF.

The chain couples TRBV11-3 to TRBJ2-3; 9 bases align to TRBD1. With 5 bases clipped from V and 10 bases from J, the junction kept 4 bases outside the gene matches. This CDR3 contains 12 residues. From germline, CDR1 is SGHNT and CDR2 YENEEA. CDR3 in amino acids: CASSVGTGPQYF. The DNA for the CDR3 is TGTGCCAGCAGCGTTGGGACAGGGCCGCAGTATTTT.

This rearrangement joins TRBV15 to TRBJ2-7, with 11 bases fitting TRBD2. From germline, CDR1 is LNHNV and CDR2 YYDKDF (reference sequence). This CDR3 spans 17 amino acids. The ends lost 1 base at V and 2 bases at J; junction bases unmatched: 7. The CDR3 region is CATSRGPGLADTYEQYF. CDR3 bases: TGTGCCACCAGCAGAGGTCCGGGACTAGCGGATACCTACGAGCAGTACTTC. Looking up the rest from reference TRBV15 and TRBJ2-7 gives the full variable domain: DAMVIQNPRYQVTQFGKPVTLSCSQTLNHNVMYWYQQKSSQAPKLLFHYYDKDFNNEADTPDNFQSRRPNTSFCFLDIRSPGLGDTAMYLCATSRGPGLADTYEQYFGPGTRLTVT.

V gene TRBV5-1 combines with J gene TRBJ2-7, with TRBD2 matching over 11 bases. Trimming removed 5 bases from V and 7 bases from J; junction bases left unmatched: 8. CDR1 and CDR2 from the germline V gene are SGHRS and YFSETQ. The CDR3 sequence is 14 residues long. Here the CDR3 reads CASRTGLAEGEQYF. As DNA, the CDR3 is TGCGCCAGCAGGACGGGACTAGCGGAAGGGGAGCAGTACTTC.

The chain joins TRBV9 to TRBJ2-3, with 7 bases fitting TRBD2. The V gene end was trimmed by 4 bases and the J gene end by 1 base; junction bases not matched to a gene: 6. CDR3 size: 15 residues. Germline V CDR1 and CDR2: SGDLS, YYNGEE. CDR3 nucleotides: TGTGCCAGCAGCCGCCTGGCGGGAGGCACAGATACGCAGTATTTT. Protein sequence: CASSRLAGGTDTQYF.

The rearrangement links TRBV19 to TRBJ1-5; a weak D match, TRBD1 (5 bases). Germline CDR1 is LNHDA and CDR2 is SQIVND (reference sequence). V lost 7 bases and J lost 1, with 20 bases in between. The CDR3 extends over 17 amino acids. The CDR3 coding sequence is TGTGCCAGTACCAACCGGAAGGGGTGGGGAAGCAATCAGCCCCAGCATTTT. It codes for CASTNRKGWGSNQPQHF.